These 27 T cell receptor beta chains came from one sample sequenced in a study of OX40 agonist ivuxolimab in advanced cancers. Sequencing was performed with immunoSEQ multiplex PCR; in TCRdb, only in-frame clones are kept and a portion is missing. The sample has about 17,000 clones, 90% to 95% seen once. Sequencing was performed on CD4+ or CD8+ T cells sorted from blood, taken in a trial of the OX40 agonist ivuxolimab. The receptors were sampled from an adult with an advanced solid tumor such as melanoma, head and neck, liver or kidney cancer.

The rearrangement links TRBV28 to TRBJ2-5; possibly TRBD2 for D (7 bases). With 3 bases removed from V and 5 bases from J, the gap between germline ends came to 19 bases. This CDR3 has 16 amino acids. Germline CDR1 and CDR2: MDHEN and SYDVKM. CDR3 sequence (DNA): TGTGCCAGCAGTTTTCCCCGCGGGGGCAGGTCGGAGACCCAGTACTTC. Amino acids: CASSFPRGGRSETQYF.

The V call is TRBV9, the J call TRBJ2-5; D is perhaps TRBD2 (6 bases). V gave up 4 bases and J gave up 0 bases, with 16 bases separating them. Germline-derived CDR1 and CDR2 are SGDLS and YYNGEE. The CDR3 extends over 16 amino acids. The CDR3 DNA sequence: TGTGCCAGCAGCACACCTCGGGACTCCTACCAAGAGACCCAGTACTTC. Amino acids: CASSTPRDSYQETQYF.

The rearrangement joins TRBV29-1 to TRBJ2-2; D gene unclear. CDR1 is SQVTM, CDR2 ANQGSEA, per germline. The CDR3 has 14 residues. Trimming took off 2 bases at V and 3 bases at J, with 10 bases between the two ends. DNA for the CDR3: TGCAGCGTTGAACATGGCGGCTACACCGGGGAGCTGTTTTTT. It is translated as CSVEHGGYTGELFF.

Concerning this clone itself: The same CDR3 also results from other DNA sequences found in this sample. J is TRBJ2-7 and V is TRBV7-9, with unresolved D. The CDR3 consists of 13 residues. Trimming took off 1 base at V and 4 bases at J, with 8 bases between the two ends. Germline CDR1 and CDR2: SEHNR and FQNEAQ (reference sequence). The CDR3 reads CASSLDWVYEQYF. CDR3 sequence (DNA): TGTGCCAGCAGCTTAGATTGGGTATACGAGCAGTACTTC. Using reference TRBV7-9 and TRBJ2-7 for the parts outside the CDR3, the full variable domain is DTGVSQNPRHKITKRGQNVTFRCDPISEHNRLYWYRQTLGQGPEFLTYFQNEAQLEKSRLLSDRFSAERPKGSFSTLEIQRTEQGDSAMYLCASSLDWVYEQYFGPGTRLTVT.

This chain joins TRBV9 and TRBJ2-1; perhaps D is TRBD1 or TRBD2 (5 bases each). Per the germline V gene, CDR1 is SGDLS and CDR2 is YYNGEE. Deletions cut 6 bases from V and 5 bases from J, with 9 bases between. This CDR3 is built from 12 residues. CDR3 sequence: CASTRDHNEQFF. CDR3 DNA: TGTGCCAGCACTAGGGACCACAATGAGCAGTTCTTC.

V is TRBV7-9 and J is TRBJ1-3, with a possible D match to TRBD1 (5 bases). Per the germline V gene, CDR1 is SEHNR and CDR2 is FQNEAQ (reference sequence). The CDR3 consists of 14 residues. Trimming stripped 3 bases from V and 4 bases from J, with 10 bases between. DNA of the CDR3: TGTGCCAGCAGCTTGGGTGGGGACGGAAACACCATATATTTT. Translated, it gives CASSLGGDGNTIYF.

The V gene is TRBV18, the J gene TRBJ2-3; weak D call: TRBD1 (7 bases). The V gene's germline CDR1 is KGHSH and CDR2 LQKENI. There are 17 residues in the CDR3. The germline V and J ends were trimmed by 2 bases and 2 bases, with 17 bases remaining between them. Here the CDR3 reads CASSPWQEGATTDTQYF. DNA for the CDR3: TGTGCCAGCTCACCATGGCAGGAGGGGGCTACCACAGATACGCAGTATTTT.

The chain carries TRBV13 and TRBJ1-3, with D maybe TRBD1 (6 bases). Germline values: CDR1 PRHDT, CDR2 FYEKMQ (reference sequence). This CDR3 has 14 residues. Trimming stripped 3 bases from V and 11 bases from J, with 17 bases between. CDR3 sequence reads: CASSLLGLGGAIYF. The CDR3 DNA is TGTGCCAGCAGCTTGCTAGGTCTCGGGGGCGCCATATATTTT.

The V gene is TRBV5-1, the J gene TRBJ2-4, with 11 positions matching TRBD2. The CDR3 consists of 16 residues. Germline V gene data show CDR1 as SGHRS and CDR2 as YFSETQ. Trimming took 4 bases from V and 5 from J; bases not matched to a gene: 8. CDR3 in amino acids: CASSGLGTSGQNIQYF. The CDR3 DNA sequence: TGCGCCAGCAGCGGTTTAGGGACTAGCGGACAAAACATTCAGTACTTC.

The chain recombines TRBV28 with TRBJ2-1; D could derive from TRBD1 or TRBD2 (5 bases each). This CDR3 is built from 16 residues. CDR1 is MDHEN and CDR2 is SYDVKM in the germline V gene. V lost 6 bases, J lost 1 base, and 16 bases lay in between. DNA of the CDR3: TGTGCCAGCAGCCTCATAGGGGAGATTTCCTACAATGAGCAGTTCTTC. Protein product: CASSLIGEISYNEQFF.

The genes are TRBV28 and TRBJ1-3, with D maybe TRBD1 (6 bases). Germline CDR1 reads MDHEN; CDR2 reads SYDVKM. The length of the CDR3 is 14 residues. The V gene lost 6 bases and the J gene lost 3 bases, with 12 bases spanning the gap. The CDR3: CASSPGEIGNTIYF. The CDR3 nucleotides are TGTGCCAGCAGCCCAGGGGAGATTGGAAACACCATATATTTT. Complete variable domain (other parts from reference TRBV28 and TRBJ1-3): DVKVTQSSRYLVKRTGEKVFLECVQDMDHENMFWYRQDPGLGLRLIYFSYDVKMKEKGDIPEGYSVSREKKERFSLILESASTNQTSMYLCASSPGEIGNTIYFGEGSWLTVV.

V usage is TRBV7-8 and J usage is TRBJ2-1; D is possibly TRBD2 (5 bases). V dropped 1 base and J dropped 8 bases, with 12 bases sitting between them. The germline CDR1 and CDR2 sequences are SGHVS and FQNEAQ. This CDR3 has 14 residues. The CDR3 spells CASSLVVVEDEQFF. DNA of the CDR3: TGTGCCAGCAGCTTAGTAGTGGTGGAGGATGAGCAGTTCTTC.

The rearrangement uses TRBV28 and TRBJ2-5; the D call may be TRBD1 or TRBD2 (5 bases each). Germline loops: CDR1 MDHEN, CDR2 SYDVKM. V gave up 4 bases and J gave up 5 bases, with 8 bases separating them. This CDR3 is 12 amino acids long. CDR3 bases: TGTGCCAGCAGTTCCGAGGGGGAGACCCAGTACTTC. Its protein is CASSSEGETQYF. The full variable domain, with the rest looked up from reference TRBV28 and TRBJ2-5, is DVKVTQSSRYLVKRTGEKVFLECVQDMDHENMFWYRQDPGLGLRLIYFSYDVKMKEKGDIPEGYSVSREKKERFSLILESASTNQTSMYLCASSSEGETQYFGPGTRLLVL.

The chain combines TRBV4-1 with TRBJ2-7; no clear D. Between the trimmed V and J ends, which lost 2 bases and 0 bases, there was a span of 8 bases. Germline CDR1 and CDR2: MGHRA and YSYEKL. The CDR3 totals 14 residues. The CDR3 here is CASSQKTSSYEQYF. The CDR3, as DNA: TGCGCCAGCAGCCAAAAGACAAGCTCCTACGAGCAGTACTTC.

This clone was observed a few times. The CDR3 reads CASSIGTGTSPLHF. For the CDR3, the DNA is TGTGCCAGTAGTATAGGGACAGGGACCTCACCCCTCCACTTT. The chain combines TRBV19 with TRBJ1-6; 8 positions match TRBD1. Germline V gene data show CDR1 as LNHDA and CDR2 as SQIVND (reference sequence). Trimming took 1 base from V and 10 from J; bases not matched to a gene: 3. This CDR3 is 14 amino acids long.

This rearrangement joins TRBV2 to TRBJ2-7; 13 bases fit TRBD2. CDR1 and CDR2 (germline): SNHLY, FYNNEI. With V trimmed by 8 bases and J by 7 bases, 14 bases remained unmatched. The CDR3 totals 16 residues. CDR3 bases: TGTGCCAGCCTCACTCTCGGGACTAGCGGGAAAAGGGAGCAGTACTTC. It is translated as CASLTLGTSGKREQYF.

The chain recombines TRBV19 with TRBJ2-1, with TRBD2 matching 8 bases. V dropped 5 bases and J dropped 2; count of bases not matched to a gene: 8. CDR1 is LNHDA and CDR2 is SQIVND in the germline V gene (reference sequence). The CDR3 is 16 residues long. CDR3 nucleotides: TGTGCCAGTAGTGGCCTGACGGGGGGGCCCTACAATGAGCAGTTCTTC. This gives the protein CASSGLTGGPYNEQFF.

CDR3 in DNA: TGCGCCAGCAGCCGACTAGCGAACTACGAGCAGTACTTC. Its protein is CASSRLANYEQYF. The rearrangement links TRBV4-3 to TRBJ2-7; TRBD2 matches 8 bases. The J segment lost 3 bases and the V segment lost 4 bases, leaving 2 bases of the junction unmatched. The CDR3 is 13 residues long. The germline CDR1 and CDR2 sequences are LGHNA and YSLEER.

V usage is TRBV7-2 and J usage is TRBJ1-3, with D possibly matching TRBD1 (5 bases). The germline V gene encodes CDR1 SGHTA and CDR2 FQGNSA. The CDR3 is 15 residues long. With 5 bases removed from V and 2 bases from J, the gap between germline ends came to 13 bases. The CDR3 here is CASSARTNTGNTIYF. CDR3 bases: TGTGCCAGCAGCGCAAGGACAAATACTGGAAACACCATATATTTT.

This clone was seen only once. The chain carries TRBV6-5 and TRBJ2-1; D remains ambiguous. The CDR3 consists of 13 residues. Germline V gene lookup returns CDR1 MNHEY and CDR2 SVGAGI. The V end lost 2 bases, the J end lost 6 bases, and 8 bases lay between the germline ends. The CDR3 sequence: CASSYGALNEQFF. DNA for the CDR3: TGTGCCAGCAGTTACGGAGCCCTCAATGAGCAGTTCTTC.

The DNA for the CDR3 is TGTGCCATCAGTGAGGGTGGTAGGGACCCGCGGGCAGATACGCAGTATTTT. Its protein is CAISEGGRDPRADTQYF. The V and J genes are TRBV10-3 and TRBJ2-3, with D perhaps assigned TRBD1 or TRBD2 (5 bases each). This CDR3 region has 17 residues. Germline loops: CDR1 ENHRY, CDR2 SYGVKD. V lost 2 bases to trimming and J lost 4 bases, with 19 bases between them.

This clone occurred a few times. V and J are TRBV25-1 and TRBJ2-1; TRBD2 agrees at 8 bases. Germline lookup yields CDR1 MGHDK and CDR2 SYGVNS. CDR3 length: 13 amino acids. V was clipped by 7 bases and J by 10 bases; unmatched bases: 9. Here the CDR3 DNA reads TGTGCCAGCACCCTTGGACTAGCAGGAGAGCAGTTCTTC. This codes for CASTLGLAGEQFF.

The gene calls are TRBV7-9 and TRBJ2-7, with D perhaps matching TRBD1 (6 bases). V dropped 3 bases and J dropped 3 bases, with 12 bases sitting between them. CDR1 is SEHNR, CDR2 FQNEAQ, per germline (reference sequence). This CDR3 spans 14 amino acids. This CDR3 is CASSLGQGLYEQYF. The CDR3 DNA is TGTGCCAGCAGCTTGGGCCAGGGGCTCTACGAGCAGTACTTC.

CDR3 sequence reads: CASSSWDKSTEAFF. CDR3 DNA: TGTGCCAGTAGTTCTTGGGACAAATCCACTGAAGCTTTCTTT. This rearrangement joins TRBV19 to TRBJ1-1; TRBD1 might be the D (6 bases). The V end lost 5 bases, the J end lost 4 bases, and 14 bases lay between the germline ends. From germline, CDR1 is LNHDA and CDR2 SQIVND (reference sequence). The length of the CDR3 is 14 residues.

This clone was seen once. The rearrangement links TRBV10-1 to TRBJ2-3; 10 bases agree with TRBD2. V lost 8 bases, J lost 5 bases, and 16 bases stayed unmatched. Looked up from germline, CDR1 is WNHNN and CDR2 is SYGVQD (reference sequence). This CDR3 has 17 residues. The DNA for the CDR3 is TGCGCCAGCCGGCGGGGGCTAGCGGGAGAGAGGGTAGATACGCAGTATTTT. As protein: CASRRGLAGERVDTQYF.

The rearrangement uses TRBV9 and TRBJ2-1, with no clear D. The CDR3 contains 11 residues. The ends were cut back, 3 bases at V and 7 bases at J, with 5 bases in the middle. Germline CDR1 and CDR2: SGDLS and YYNGEE. CDR3 sequence reads: CASSGGNEQFF. In nucleotides, the CDR3 is TGTGCCAGCAGCGGTGGGAATGAGCAGTTCTTC.

The rearrangement links TRBV4-1 to TRBJ2-1; D might be TRBD1 (5 bases). The V end was cut by 1 base, the J end by 3 bases, with 7 bases between. Germline assignment: CDR1 MGHRA and CDR2 YSYEKL. This CDR3 comprises 14 residues. The CDR3 nucleotides read TGCGCCAGCAGCCAAGGGGGCAACTACAATGAGCAGTTCTTC. Its protein is CASSQGGNYNEQFF.